This TCR beta chain emerged from a study of Ad26.COV2.S vaccination and SARS-CoV-2 variants. Study-level information: Participants got Ad26.COV2.S intramuscularly, once or twice 56 days apart.

The CDR3 is 15 residues long. Germline CDR1 and CDR2: SQVTM and ANQGSEA. Trimming removed 1 base from V and 4 bases from J, with 13 bases in between. Broader study findings: The TCR breadth and depth analyses may have understated or missed part of the total T cell responses.

Details on this clone: Its antigen is not identified.

This sample's treatment: some 20 received Ad26.COV2.S at low or high dose, single or two shots; about 5 received placebo; per-sample allocation not given. At day 63 after the first vaccine or placebo injection, samples were drawn. TCRdb keeps only in-frame clones here, not all; method: immunoSEQ multiplex PCR. The data hold about 680,000 clones, with roughly 90% observed a single time. The chain couples TRBV29-1 to TRBJ2-2; weak D call: TRBD2 (5 bases). The receptor was derived from a person aged 18-65 years who received the Ad26.COV2.S COVID-19 vaccine or a placebo. The sample was peripheral blood, taken in a trial of Ad26.COV2.S vaccine versus placebo. Here the CDR3 DNA reads TGCAGCGTTGAAGTGTGGGAGTCCTCCACCGGGGAGCTGTTTTTT. The encoded protein is CSVEVWESSTGELFF.